The entry that follows covers one T cell receptor (beta chain) sequence. The antigen it binds to is not known. Per-base quality was not reported, and no clone a single base away is much larger than it. The CDR3 regions of human TCRbeta chains were subjected to immunosequencing. Processing in the source paper ran as follows. Repertoire TCRs were checked for matches against a reference library of SARS-CoV-2-specific TCRs that had been generated using the MIRA antigen-specificity platform. Breadth was defined as the fraction of unique TCRs that were SARS-CoV-2-associated. Depth was defined as the fraction of total T cells that were SARS-CoV-2-associated. Using the MIRA data, every spike-specific TCR was mapped to the spike region that the TCR reacted to and assigned to either a CD4 or a CD8 class. Log10-transformed breadth and depth values were compared by one-way ANOVA with Sidak's multiple comparisons tests. What TCRdb holds here is the immuneACCESS table cut down to in-frame rearrangements. Part of the clones is not present; checked against another copy, under half of the missing clones reflect an unresolved V gene, and the others are unexplained. For V, J and clone size, that table is used; D and trimming come from the DNA. The sample profile shows approximately 150,000 clones; over 80% of them were found once. Around 3.8% of the sample belongs to the ten largest clones.

This sample's time point label indicates: about 28 days (+/-7) after the second vaccine dose. AZD1222 recipients whose second dose came at about 4 weeks and those whose second dose came at about 12 weeks were combined into one group, since spike-specific TCR depth and breadth did not differ between the two schedules. The vaccinee samples were drawn from two UK trials, COV001 and COV002, one of which was a single-blind randomized controlled phase 2/3 trial testing AZD1222 (ChAdOx1 nCoV-19) in healthy adults. Trial participant PBMC samples were collected at day 0 and day 28 after the second dose for TCRbeta chain sequencing. The sample originates from a study of T cell responses to AZD1222 COVID-19 vaccine (dated by TCRdb to about 2021). A note on the overall study: A total of under 250 trial participants underwent TCR sequencing, of whom 200 to 220 had received two doses of AZD1222 and some 25 had received two doses of the MenACWY control vaccine. Trial participants were enrolled by age into 18-55, 56-69 and 70-plus year subgroups, with roughly 150, 30 and 60 TCR-sequenced participants respectively. Beyond this particular receptor, the publication reports: CD4 TCRs associated with the vaccine covered the entire spike protein, and the dominant responses were in regions 160-218 and 743-854. In the small 56-69-year group, the increase in depth fell short of significance, most likely because of low power. Conclusions about previously exposed vaccinees were limited because only six AZD1222 recipients were SARS-CoV-2 seropositive at baseline. A significant rise in spike-specific TCR breadth and depth was observed after two AZD1222 doses relative to day 0 and relative to MenACWY recipients. Nearly half of unique spike-specific TCRs reportedly recognized epitopes outside regions mutated in the B.1.351 and B.1.1.7 variants. Most participants were white British and females outnumbered males, and the authors suggested that clonal diversity may have been underestimated. No day 14 peak-response samples were available, so repertoires were characterized only after the peak T cell response.

Sequencing was performed on peripheral blood, taken 28 days after the second AZD1222 dose. The source is an adult who received the AZD1222 COVID-19 vaccine.

The DNA sequence reads TGTGCTAGTGGTTCCAACCTGGCCCCGCATACGCAGTATTTT. Translated, it gives CASGSNLAPHTQYF. The sequence is built from TRBV12-5 and TRBJ2-3; the D segment cannot be called with confidence. The trim is 4 bases for V and 7 bases for J, with a gap of 15 bases between the germline ends. CDR1 LGHNT and CDR2 FRNRAP are derived from the germline V gene. The CDR3 sequence holds 14 residues, the cysteine and phenylalanine included. The sequence is cut down to CDR3 DNA, 42 bases in frame from base 1.